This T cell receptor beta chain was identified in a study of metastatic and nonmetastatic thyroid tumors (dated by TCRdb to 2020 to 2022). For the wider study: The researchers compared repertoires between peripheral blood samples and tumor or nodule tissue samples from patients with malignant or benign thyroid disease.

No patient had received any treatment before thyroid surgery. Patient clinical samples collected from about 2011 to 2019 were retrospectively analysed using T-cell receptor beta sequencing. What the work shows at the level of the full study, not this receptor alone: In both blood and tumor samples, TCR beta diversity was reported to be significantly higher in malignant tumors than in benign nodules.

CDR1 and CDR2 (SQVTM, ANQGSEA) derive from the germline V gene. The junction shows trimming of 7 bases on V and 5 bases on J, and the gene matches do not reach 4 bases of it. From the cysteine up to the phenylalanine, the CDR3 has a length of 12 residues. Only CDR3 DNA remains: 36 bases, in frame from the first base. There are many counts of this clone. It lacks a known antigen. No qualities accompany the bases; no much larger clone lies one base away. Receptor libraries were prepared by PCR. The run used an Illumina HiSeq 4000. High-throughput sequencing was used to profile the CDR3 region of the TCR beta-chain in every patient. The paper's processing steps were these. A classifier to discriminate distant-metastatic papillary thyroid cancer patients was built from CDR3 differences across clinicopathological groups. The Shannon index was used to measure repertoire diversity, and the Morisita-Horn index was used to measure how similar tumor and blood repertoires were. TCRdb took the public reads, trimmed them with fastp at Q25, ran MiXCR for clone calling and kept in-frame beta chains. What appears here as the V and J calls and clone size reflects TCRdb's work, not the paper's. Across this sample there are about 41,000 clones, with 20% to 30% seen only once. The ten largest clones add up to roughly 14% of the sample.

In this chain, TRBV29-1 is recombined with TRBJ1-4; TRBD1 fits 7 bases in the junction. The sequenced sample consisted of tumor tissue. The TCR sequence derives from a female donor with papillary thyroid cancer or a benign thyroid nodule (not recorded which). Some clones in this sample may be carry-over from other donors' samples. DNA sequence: TGCAGCGGGGGACAGCACAATGAAAAACTGTTTTTT. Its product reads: CSGGQHNEKLFF.